These 20 T cell receptor beta chains originate from one sample sequenced in a study of blood T cell repertoires in COVID-19. The method was immunoSEQ multiplex PCR; TCRdb's version includes in-frame clones alone and lacks a portion of them. The sample has 180,000 or so clones, around 86% seen once; the top ten hold approximately 6.5%. The sequenced material came from peripheral blood. The origin of the receptors is an elderly woman in a cohort sampled during active or convalescent COVID-19.

The chain recombines TRBV27 with TRBJ2-7, with D possibly TRBD2 on 6 matching bases. V was trimmed by 5 bases and J by 0 bases, leaving 14 bases between them. The germline gives CDR1 MNHEY, CDR2 SMNVEV (reference sequence). This CDR3 is built from 15 residues. CDR3 nucleotides: TGTGCCAGCAGTCGAGCGGGCCGTGCCTCCTACGAGCAGTACGTC. It codes for CASSRAGRASYEQYV.

The chain employs TRBV5-5 and TRBJ2-7; weak D call: TRBD2 (6 bases). From germline, CDR1 is SGHKS and CDR2 YYEKEE (reference sequence). V was clipped by 1 base and J by 2 bases, with 13 bases between them. The CDR3 loop spans 15 amino acids. The CDR3 here is CASSLLADQTYEQYV. For the CDR3, the DNA is TGTGCCAGCAGCTTGTTAGCGGATCAAACCTACGAGCAGTACGTC.

For the CDR3, the DNA is TGTGCCAGCAGCCCTCAACAGGGCGGTGCGGAGACCCAGTACTTC. Translated: CASSPQQGGAETQYF. The chain recombines TRBV7-9 with TRBJ2-5; a weak D match, TRBD1 (6 bases). This CDR3 spans 15 amino acids. Germline CDR1 is SEHNR and CDR2 is FQNEAQ (reference sequence). V lost 5 bases and J 5 bases, leaving 18 bases between the germline ends.

The chain employs TRBV27 and TRBJ2-1; 11 bases agree with TRBD2. CDR3 size: 17 residues. Germline loops: CDR1 MNHEY, CDR2 SMNVEV (reference sequence). The V and J ends lost 2 bases and 6 bases, in that order; junction bases with no gene match: 9. The CDR3 sequence: CASSLLPASGGSNEQFF. The CDR3 DNA follows: TGTGCCAGCAGTTTACTCCCTGCTAGCGGGGGGTCCAATGAGCAGTTCTTC.

CDR3 nucleotides: TGTGCCAGCTCACAGGACAGAAACTACGAGCAGTACTTC. It yields the protein CASSQDRNYEQYF. J is TRBJ2-7 and V is TRBV18; D perhaps matches TRBD1 (6 bases). Germline lookup yields CDR1 KGHSH and CDR2 LQKENI. The CDR3 contains 13 residues. V dropped 4 bases and J dropped 3 bases, with 10 bases sitting between them.

The chain carries TRBV2 and TRBJ1-4, with D possibly TRBD1 on 6 matching bases. Germline CDR1 reads SNHLY; CDR2 reads FYNNEI. CDR3 length equals 13 residues. V was trimmed by 3 bases and J by 7 bases, leaving 9 bases between them. The CDR3 region has the DNA TGTGCCAGCAGTGAGGGGACAAGTGAAAAACTGTTTTTT. Its protein product is CASSEGTSEKLFF.

The chain employs TRBV30 and TRBJ2-2; D not certain. Germline V lookup: CDR1 GTSNPN, CDR2 SVGIG (reference sequence). The CDR3 runs to 12 residues. Trimming cost V 5 bases and J 3 bases, with 7 bases left between them. CDR3 in DNA: TGTGCCTGGTTCCCCTACACCGGGGAGCTGTTTTTT. Encoded protein: CAWFPYTGELFF.

The chain has TRBV5-1 and TRBJ1-2; no reliable D call. Germline CDR1 reads SGHRS; CDR2 reads YFSETQ. This CDR3 has 13 amino acids. Trimming removed 0 bases from V and 7 bases from J, with 10 bases in between. The CDR3 sequence is CASSLAARSGYTF. CDR3 nucleotide sequence: TGCGCCAGCAGCTTGGCCGCCCGGAGTGGCTACACCTTC.

This rearrangement joins TRBV7-9 to TRBJ2-7; 8 nucleotides line up with TRBD2. This CDR3 has 15 residues. With V trimmed by 5 bases and J by 2 bases, 8 bases remained unmatched. CDR1 and CDR2 from the germline V gene are SEHNR and FQNEAQ (reference sequence). CDR3 in amino acids: CASSRSGGLPYEQYF. The DNA for the CDR3 is TGTGCCAGCAGCAGGAGCGGGGGCCTTCCCTACGAGCAGTACTTC.

This clone was observed a few times. The gene calls are TRBV6-1 and TRBJ1-3; TRBD1 is a possible D gene (5 bases). Germline values: CDR1 MNHNS, CDR2 SASEGT. V lost 4 bases and J lost 2, with 15 bases in between. The CDR3 is made up of 16 amino acids. The CDR3 DNA is TGTGCCAGCAGTGGGGGGAGGGCACAGGCTGGAAACACCATATATTTT. It encodes CASSGGRAQAGNTIYF.

This chain connects TRBV7-2 to TRBJ2-1; D is ambiguous. The CDR3 is 15 amino acids. V lost 3 bases and J lost 0, with 9 bases in between. Germline CDR1 reads SGHTA; CDR2 reads FQGNSA. CDR3 sequence reads: CASSFDKNSYNEQFF. The CDR3 nucleotides are TGTGCCAGCAGCTTCGACAAGAACTCCTACAATGAGCAGTTCTTC.

To note about this clone: At one boundary the junction diverges from the germline segment, which might be a read error. The chain links TRBV11-2 to TRBJ2-1, with 10 bases fitting TRBD2. Per germline, CDR1 SGHAT and CDR2 FQNNGV. The CDR3 spans 13 residues. Here the CDR3 DNA reads TGTGCCAGCAGCTTAGTGCGCGTAGCGGGAGGTCTCTTC. Translating it yields CASSLVRVAGGLF.

V is TRBV4-1 and J is TRBJ1-1, with D maybe TRBD1 (5 bases). From germline, CDR1 is MGHRA and CDR2 YSYEKL. The CDR3 covers 16 residues. V lost 1 base, J lost 2 bases, and 14 bases lay in between. CDR3 region: CASSQASRAVNTEAFF. Here the CDR3 DNA reads TGCGCCAGCAGCCAAGCCTCCAGGGCCGTCAACACTGAAGCTTTCTTT.

The rearrangement joins TRBV4-1 to TRBJ1-6, with TRBD1 identical over 9 bases. CDR1 is MGHRA and CDR2 is YSYEKL in the germline V gene. V shed 7 bases and J 7 bases; nucleotides not matched to a gene: 17. This CDR3 is 18 amino acids long. This chain's CDR3 is CASTRPSGTGTSNSPLHF. In DNA, the CDR3 is TGCGCCAGCACTCGCCCTTCCGGGACAGGGACCTCCAATTCACCCCTCCACTTT.

This clone showed up just a few times. The J gene is TRBJ1-1, the V gene TRBV7-8; D is undetermined. The V end lost 1 base, the J end lost 0 bases, and 12 bases lay between the germline ends. The CDR3 runs to 16 residues. In germline, CDR1 is SGHVS, CDR2 FQNEAQ. The CDR3 loop reads CASSLVNSGLNTEAFF. CDR3 in DNA: TGTGCCAGCAGCTTAGTGAACTCGGGGTTGAACACTGAAGCTTTCTTT.

This chain links TRBV20-1 with TRBJ1-1; 7 positions match TRBD1. With 3 bases clipped from V and 3 bases from J, the junction kept 7 bases outside the gene matches. This CDR3 is 14 amino acids long. Looked up from germline, CDR1 is DFQATT and CDR2 is SNEGSKA (reference sequence). CDR3 DNA: TGCAGTGCTAGTTTAAGGGGGCGAGACACTGAAGCTTTCTTT. It yields the protein CSASLRGRDTEAFF.

This rearrangement joins TRBV19 to TRBJ1-2; 11 bases match TRBD1. J gave up 8 bases and V 3 bases, and 5 bases lay outside the gene matches. The germline V gene encodes CDR1 LNHDA and CDR2 SQIVND (reference sequence). This CDR3 has 14 residues. As DNA, the CDR3 is TGTGCCAGTAGTATGAGGACAGGGGGCTTGGGCTACACCTTC. It translates to CASSMRTGGLGYTF. The full variable domain, rest sourced from reference TRBV19 and TRBJ1-2, is DGGITQSPKYLFRKEGQNVTLSCEQNLNHDAMYWYRQDPGQGLRLIYYSQIVNDFQKGDIAEGYSVSREKKESFPLTVTSAQKNPTAFYLCASSMRTGGLGYTFGSGTRLTVV.

The J gene is TRBJ1-2, the V gene TRBV14; tentative D call: TRBD1 (5 bases). The V and J ends lost 4 bases and 4 bases respectively, with 16 bases between them. The CDR3 loop spans 15 amino acids. Germline CDR1 and CDR2: SGHDN and FVKESK. CDR3 nucleotide sequence: TGTGCCAGCAGCCGGGCGGGGGGGAACCTCTATGGCTACACCTTC. Protein product: CASSRAGGNLYGYTF.

The chain links TRBV5-1 to TRBJ2-3, with 12 nucleotides matching TRBD2. The germline CDR1 and CDR2 sequences are SGHRS and YFSETQ. Trimming took 5 bases from V and 2 from J; bases not matched to a gene: 3. This CDR3 is 15 amino acids long. CDR3 sequence reads: CASRLAGGYTDTQYF. The CDR3 bases are TGCGCCAGCAGACTAGCGGGGGGTTACACAGATACGCAGTATTTT.

The chain recombines TRBV4-2 with TRBJ1-2; possibly TRBD1 for D (6 bases). The CDR3 runs 14 residues. Germline CDR1 LGHNA, CDR2 YNFKEQ. Trimming cost V 3 bases and J 4 bases, with 12 bases left between them. The CDR3 loop is CASSQPGARYGYTF. DNA for the CDR3: TGTGCCAGCAGCCAGCCAGGGGCCCGCTATGGCTACACCTTC.